The subject of this entry is one TCR beta chain. This CDR3 region has 16 residues. Germline CDR1 and CDR2: KGHDR and SFDVKD. V lost 7 bases and J lost 0, with 15 bases in between. This specimen comes from a study of blood T cell repertoires in COVID-19. The overall study: The cDNA or gDNA used as material had been derived from T cells, B-cell-depleted T cells, or PBMCs.

As processed by the authors: Reference gene primer amplification gave estimated nucleated cell counts. The table came from immunoSEQ multiplex PCR; TCRdb's copy has only in-frame clones and leaves some out. For V, J and clone size, that table is used; D and trimming come from the DNA. The sample consists of a few hundred thousand clones, about 80% of them appearing once. The receptor comes from a woman aged 80 or older with acute or convalescent COVID-19. The sample consisted of peripheral blood. V is TRBV24-1 and J is TRBJ2-1; tentative D call: TRBD1 (6 bases). The CDR3 nucleotides are TGTGCCACCAGCTCTCTCATGGACAGCTCCTACAATGAGCAGTTCTTC. It codes for CATSSLMDSSYNEQFF.